The T cell receptor beta chain described here comes from a study of blood T cell repertoires in COVID-19. Profiling relied on immunoSEQ multiplex PCR, and the TCRdb table lists in-frame clones only, not all of them. The table records approximately 150,000 clones, 85% to 90% of them present only once. The CDR3 loop spans 15 amino acids. Trimming removed 1 base from V and 5 bases from J, with 16 bases in between. The germline V gene has CDR1 SGDLS and CDR2 YYNGEE. What was sequenced was peripheral blood. The chain is built from TRBV9 and TRBJ2-7; D might be TRBD1 (6 bases). The TCR comes from a woman between 45 and 60 years old with active or convalescent COVID-19. CDR3 protein: CASSVFQGPGDEQYF. CDR3 DNA: TGTGCCAGCAGCGTATTTCAGGGGCCAGGGGACGAGCAGTACTTC.